Below are 7 T cell receptor beta chains sequenced from a single sample in a study of OX40 agonist ivuxolimab in advanced cancers. Receptor amplification or capture employed the immunoSEQ multiplex PCR assay. TCRdb's version of the immuneACCESS table is confined to in-frame rearrangements and falls short of the full clone set. An unresolved V gene accounts for under half of the shortfall where checked; the remainder is of unknown origin. This sample comprises fewer than 100,000 clones, around 90% of them detected only once. Roughly 10% of the sample rests with the top ten. Here the sequenced sample was CD4+ or CD8+ T cells sorted from blood, taken in a trial of the OX40 agonist ivuxolimab. All receptors come from an adult with an advanced solid tumor such as melanoma, head and neck, liver or kidney cancer.

The rearrangement links TRBV7-6 to TRBJ1-1; 8 bases are shared with TRBD1. The CDR3 totals 14 residues. The germline V gene has CDR1 SGHVS and CDR2 FNYEAQ. V shed 0 bases, J shed 5 bases, and the junction held 2 bases outside the gene matches. Here the CDR3 DNA reads TGTGCCAGCAGCTTAGCACAGGGGGTAACTGAAGCTTTCTTT. Translating gives CASSLAQGVTEAFF.

Only a few counts were recorded for this clone. J is TRBJ1-6 and V is TRBV7-9; tentatively, D is TRBD1 (6 bases). The CDR3 has 15 amino acids. Trimming left V 5 bases short and J 10 bases short, with 18 bases between. CDR1 is SEHNR and CDR2 is FQNEAQ in the germline V gene (reference sequence). CDR3 in DNA: TGTGCCAGCAGCCCGACTTTGACAGGAAGATCACCCCTCCACTTT. Protein product: CASSPTLTGRSPLHF.

The chain couples TRBV5-6 to TRBJ2-1; 8 nucleotides match TRBD2. Germline CDR1 is SGHDT and CDR2 is YYEEEE. There are 15 residues in the CDR3. Trimming took 5 bases from V and 1 from J; bases not matched to a gene: 5. The CDR3 sequence: CASSRGTRSYNEQFF. The CDR3 DNA follows: TGTGCCAGCAGTCGAGGGACTAGATCCTACAATGAGCAGTTCTTC.

Turning to this clone: Sequence at one end of the junction differs from germline and may be a read error. The chain recombines TRBV2 with TRBJ1-3; D not resolved. From germline, CDR1 is SNHLY and CDR2 FYNNEI. The CDR3 spans 13 residues. DNA of the CDR3: TGTGCCAGCAGTGAAAGGTCTGGACACACCATATATTTT. It is translated as CASSERSGHTIYF.

This rearrangement joins TRBV4-1 to TRBJ2-2; perhaps TRBD1 as D (6 bases). V was pared by 6 bases and J by 5 bases, with 13 bases between. Germline values: CDR1 MGHRA, CDR2 YSYEKL. CDR3 length: 14 residues. The CDR3 is CASSRGGWTGELFF. CDR3 sequence (DNA): TGCGCCAGCAGTAGAGGGGGTTGGACCGGGGAGCTGTTTTTT.

The chain is built from TRBV28 and TRBJ1-4; possible D gene TRBD1, 6 bases. The CDR3 has 14 residues. Trimming left V 5 bases short and J 8 bases short, with 15 bases between. The germline CDR1 and CDR2 sequences are MDHEN and SYDVKM. The CDR3: CASSRGQRREKLFF. The CDR3 DNA sequence: TGTGCCAGCAGTCGAGGACAGCGGAGGGAAAAACTGTTTTTT.

The rearrangement joins TRBV28 to TRBJ2-7, with D perhaps TRBD2 (5 bases). This CDR3 has 15 amino acids. Trimming shortened V by 6 bases and J by 2 bases, and 17 bases separated the two germline ends. Germline V gene sequence: CDR1 MDHEN, CDR2 SYDVKM. The CDR3 here is CASSLRRLNPYEQYF. For the CDR3, the DNA is TGTGCCAGCAGCCTACGTAGACTAAACCCCTACGAGCAGTACTTC. Filled out from reference TRBV28 and TRBJ2-7, the complete variable domain reads DVKVTQSSRYLVKRTGEKVFLECVQDMDHENMFWYRQDPGLGLRLIYFSYDVKMKEKGDIPEGYSVSREKKERFSLILESASTNQTSMYLCASSLRRLNPYEQYFGPGTRLTVT.